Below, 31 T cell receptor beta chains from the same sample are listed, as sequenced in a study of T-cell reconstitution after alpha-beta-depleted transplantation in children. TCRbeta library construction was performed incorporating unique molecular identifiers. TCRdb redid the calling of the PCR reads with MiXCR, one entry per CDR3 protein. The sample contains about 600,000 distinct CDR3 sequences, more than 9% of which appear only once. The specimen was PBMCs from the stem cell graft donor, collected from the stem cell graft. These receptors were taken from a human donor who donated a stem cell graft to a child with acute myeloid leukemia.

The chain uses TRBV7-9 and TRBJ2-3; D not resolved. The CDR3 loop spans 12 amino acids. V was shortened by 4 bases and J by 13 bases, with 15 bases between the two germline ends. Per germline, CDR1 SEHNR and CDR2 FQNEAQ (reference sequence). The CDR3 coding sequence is TGTGCCAGCAGCTACCCCGTGGACGATAAGTATTTT. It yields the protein CASSYPVDDKYF.

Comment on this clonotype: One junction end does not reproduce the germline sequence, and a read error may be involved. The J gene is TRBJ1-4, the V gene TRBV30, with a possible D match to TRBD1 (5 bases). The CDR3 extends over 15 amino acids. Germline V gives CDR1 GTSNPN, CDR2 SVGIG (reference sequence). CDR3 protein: CAWSREFLFDEKLYF. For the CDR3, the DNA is TGTGCCTGGAGCAGGGAATTTTTGTTCGATGAAAAACTGTATTTT.

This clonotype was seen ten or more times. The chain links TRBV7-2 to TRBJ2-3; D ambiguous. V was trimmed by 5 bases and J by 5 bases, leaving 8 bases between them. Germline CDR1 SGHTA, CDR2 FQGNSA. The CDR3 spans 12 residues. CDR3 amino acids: CASSPGVDTQYF. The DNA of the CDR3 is TGTGCCAGCAGCCCAGGCGTAGATACGCAGTATTTT.

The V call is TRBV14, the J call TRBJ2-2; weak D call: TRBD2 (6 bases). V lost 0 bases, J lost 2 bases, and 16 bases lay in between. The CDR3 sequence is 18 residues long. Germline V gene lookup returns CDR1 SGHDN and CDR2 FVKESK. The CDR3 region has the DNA TGTGCCAGCAGCCAAGATACCACTAGCCGTCCCAACACCGGGGAGCTGTTTTTT. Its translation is CASSQDTTSRPNTGELFF.

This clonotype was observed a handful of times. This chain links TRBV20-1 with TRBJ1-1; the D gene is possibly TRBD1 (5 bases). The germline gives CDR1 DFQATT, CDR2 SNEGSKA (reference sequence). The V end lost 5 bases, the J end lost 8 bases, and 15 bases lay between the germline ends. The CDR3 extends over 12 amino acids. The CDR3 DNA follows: TGCAGTGCTTCATCAGGGCCAGGGGAAGCTTTCTTT. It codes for CSASSGPGEAFF.

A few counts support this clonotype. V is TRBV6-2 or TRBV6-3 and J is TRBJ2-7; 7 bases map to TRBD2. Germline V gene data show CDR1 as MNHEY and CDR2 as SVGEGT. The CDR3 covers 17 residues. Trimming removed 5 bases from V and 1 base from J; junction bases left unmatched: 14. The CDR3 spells CASSPYETSARSYEQYF. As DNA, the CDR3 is TGTGCCAGCAGTCCTTACGAAACTAGCGCCCGATCCTACGAGCAGTACTTC.

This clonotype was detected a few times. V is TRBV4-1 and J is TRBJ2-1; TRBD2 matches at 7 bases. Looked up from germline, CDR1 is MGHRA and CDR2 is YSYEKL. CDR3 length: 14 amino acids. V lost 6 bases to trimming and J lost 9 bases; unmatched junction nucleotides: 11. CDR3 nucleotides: TGCGCCAGCAGGGCTAGCGGTACAATTATTGAGCAGTTCTTC. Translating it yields CASRASGTIIEQFF.

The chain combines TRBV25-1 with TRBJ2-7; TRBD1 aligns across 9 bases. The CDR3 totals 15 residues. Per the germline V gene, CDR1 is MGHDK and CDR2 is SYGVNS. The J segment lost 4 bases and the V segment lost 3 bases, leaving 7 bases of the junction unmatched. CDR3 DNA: TGTGCCAGCAGTGATCCGACAGGGGGGTCTTACGAGCAGTACTTC. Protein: CASSDPTGGSYEQYF.

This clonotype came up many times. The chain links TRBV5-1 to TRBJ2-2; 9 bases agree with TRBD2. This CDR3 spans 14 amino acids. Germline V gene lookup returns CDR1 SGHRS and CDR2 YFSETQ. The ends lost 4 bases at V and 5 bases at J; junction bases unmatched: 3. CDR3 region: CASSPGLATGELFF. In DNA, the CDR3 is TGCGCCAGCAGCCCGGGACTAGCAACCGGGGAGCTGTTTTTT.

The CDR3 loop is CSAAGTEYGYTF. The CDR3 DNA reads TGCAGTGCTGCCGGGACAGAATATGGCTACACCTTC. The chain carries TRBV20-1 and TRBJ1-2; 7 positions agree with TRBD1. The CDR3 runs to 12 residues. Germline CDR1 DFQATT, CDR2 SNEGSKA (reference sequence). V lost 5 bases, J lost 5 bases, and 5 bases stayed unmatched.

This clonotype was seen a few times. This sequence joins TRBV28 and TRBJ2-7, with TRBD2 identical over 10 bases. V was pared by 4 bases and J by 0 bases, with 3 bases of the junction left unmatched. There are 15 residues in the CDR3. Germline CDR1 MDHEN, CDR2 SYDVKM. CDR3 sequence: CASSSPSGSSYEQYF. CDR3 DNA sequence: TGTGCCAGCAGTTCACCTAGCGGGAGCTCCTACGAGCAGTACTTC.

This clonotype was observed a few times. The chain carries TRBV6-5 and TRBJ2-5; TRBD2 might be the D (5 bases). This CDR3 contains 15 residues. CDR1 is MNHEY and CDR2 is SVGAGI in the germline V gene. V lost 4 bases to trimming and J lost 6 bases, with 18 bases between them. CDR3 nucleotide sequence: TGTGCCAGCAGTTCCCCGGGCCGGGATAGAAAGACCCAGTACTTC. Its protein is CASSSPGRDRKTQYF.

The CDR3 region is CASRDYKETQYF. The CDR3 region has the DNA TGTGCCAGCAGGGACTATAAAGAGACCCAGTACTTC. The chain has TRBV25-1 and TRBJ2-5; a weak D match, TRBD2 (6 bases). Germline CDR1 and CDR2: MGHDK and SYGVNS. Trimming removed 6 bases at V and 3 bases at J, with 8 bases between. This CDR3 spans 12 amino acids. Variable domain in full (rest from reference TRBV25-1 and TRBJ2-5): EADIYQTPRYLVIGTGKKITLECSQTMGHDKMYWYQQDPGMELHLIHYSYGVNSTEKGDLSSESTVSRIRTEHFPLTLESARPSHTSQYLCASRDYKETQYFGPGTRLLVL.

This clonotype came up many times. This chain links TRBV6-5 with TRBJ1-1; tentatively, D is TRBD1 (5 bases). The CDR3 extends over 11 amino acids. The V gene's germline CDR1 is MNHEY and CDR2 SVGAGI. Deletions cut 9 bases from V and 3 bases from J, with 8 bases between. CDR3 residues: CASVGDTEAFF. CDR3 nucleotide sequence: TGTGCCAGTGTGGGGGACACTGAAGCTTTCTTT.

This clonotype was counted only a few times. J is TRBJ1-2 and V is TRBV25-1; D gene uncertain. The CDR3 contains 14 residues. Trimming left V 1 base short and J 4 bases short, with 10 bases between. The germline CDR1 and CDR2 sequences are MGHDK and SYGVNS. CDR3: CASSESGRSYGYTF. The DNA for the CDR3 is TGTGCCAGCAGTGAATCGGGCCGCAGCTATGGCTACACCTTC.

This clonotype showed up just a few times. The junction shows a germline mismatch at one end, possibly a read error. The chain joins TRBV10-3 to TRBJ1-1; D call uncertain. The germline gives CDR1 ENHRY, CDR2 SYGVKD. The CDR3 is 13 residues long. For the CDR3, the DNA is TGTGCCATCAGTGAGTATGGCAACACTGAAGCTTTTTTT. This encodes CAISEYGNTEAFF.

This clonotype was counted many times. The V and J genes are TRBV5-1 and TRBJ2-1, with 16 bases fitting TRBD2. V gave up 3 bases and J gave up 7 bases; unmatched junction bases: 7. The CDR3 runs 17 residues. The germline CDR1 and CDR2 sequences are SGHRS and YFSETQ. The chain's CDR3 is CASSSGLAGGPSNEQFF. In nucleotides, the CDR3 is TGCGCCAGCAGCTCGGGACTAGCGGGAGGGCCTTCGAATGAGCAGTTCTTC.

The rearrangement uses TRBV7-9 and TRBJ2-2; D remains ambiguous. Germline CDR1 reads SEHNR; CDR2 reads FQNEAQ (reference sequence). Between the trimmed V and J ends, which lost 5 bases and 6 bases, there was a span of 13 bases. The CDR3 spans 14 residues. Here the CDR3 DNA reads TGTGCCAGCAGCCGCCACTCACCGTCCGGGGAGCTGTTTTTT. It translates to CASSRHSPSGELFF. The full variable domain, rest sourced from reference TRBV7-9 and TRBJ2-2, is DTGVSQNPRHKITKRGQNVTFRCDPISEHNRLYWYRQTLGQGPEFLTYFQNEAQLEKSRLLSDRFSAERPKGSFSTLEIQRTEQGDSAMYLCASSRHSPSGELFFGEGSRLTVL.

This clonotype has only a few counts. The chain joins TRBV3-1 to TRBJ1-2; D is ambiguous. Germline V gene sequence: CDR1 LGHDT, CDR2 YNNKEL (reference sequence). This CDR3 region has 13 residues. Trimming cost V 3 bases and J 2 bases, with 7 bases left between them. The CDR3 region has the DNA TGTGCCAGCAGCCATGGGCAGAACTATGGCTACACCTTC. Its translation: CASSHGQNYGYTF.

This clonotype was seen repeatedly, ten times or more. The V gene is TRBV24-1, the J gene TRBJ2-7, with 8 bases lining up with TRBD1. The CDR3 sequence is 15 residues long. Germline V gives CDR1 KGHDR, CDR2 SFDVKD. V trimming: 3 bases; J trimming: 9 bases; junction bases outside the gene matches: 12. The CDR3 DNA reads TGTGCCACCAGTGATACGGGACAGGTGGAAGTGGGGCAGTACTTC. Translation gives CATSDTGQVEVGQYF.

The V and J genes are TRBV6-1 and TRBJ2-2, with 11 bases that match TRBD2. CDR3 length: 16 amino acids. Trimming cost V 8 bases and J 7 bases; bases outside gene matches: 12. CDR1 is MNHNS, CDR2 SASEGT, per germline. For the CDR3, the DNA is TGTGCCAGCGGCGTAGCGGGAGGGGTCGATTTCGGGGAGCTGTTTTTT. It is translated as CASGVAGGVDFGELFF.

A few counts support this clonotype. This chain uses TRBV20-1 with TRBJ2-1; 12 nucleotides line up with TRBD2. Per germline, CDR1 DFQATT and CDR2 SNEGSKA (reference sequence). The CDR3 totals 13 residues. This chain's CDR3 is CRPQGLAGNEQFF. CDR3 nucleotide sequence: TGCAGACCGCAGGGACTAGCGGGTAATGAGCAGTTCTTC.

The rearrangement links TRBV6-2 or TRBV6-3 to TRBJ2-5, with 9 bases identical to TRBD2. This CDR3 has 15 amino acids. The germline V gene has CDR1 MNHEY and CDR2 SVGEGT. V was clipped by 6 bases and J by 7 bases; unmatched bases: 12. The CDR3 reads CASSPSGTSGGTQYF. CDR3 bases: TGTGCCAGCAGCCCTAGCGGGACCTCGGGTGGGACCCAGTACTTC.

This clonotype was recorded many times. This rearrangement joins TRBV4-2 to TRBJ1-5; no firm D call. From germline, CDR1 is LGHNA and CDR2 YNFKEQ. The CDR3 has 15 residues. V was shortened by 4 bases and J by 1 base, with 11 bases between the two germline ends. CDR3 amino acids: CASSPSVGSNQPQHF. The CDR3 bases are TGTGCCAGCAGCCCTTCCGTAGGGAGCAATCAGCCCCAGCATTTT.

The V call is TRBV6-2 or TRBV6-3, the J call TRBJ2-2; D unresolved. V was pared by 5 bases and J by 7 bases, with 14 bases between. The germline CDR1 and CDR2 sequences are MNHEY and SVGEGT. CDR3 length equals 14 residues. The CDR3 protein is CASSRPVTGGELFF. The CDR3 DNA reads TGTGCCAGCAGTCGCCCAGTTACGGGCGGGGAGCTGTTTTTT.

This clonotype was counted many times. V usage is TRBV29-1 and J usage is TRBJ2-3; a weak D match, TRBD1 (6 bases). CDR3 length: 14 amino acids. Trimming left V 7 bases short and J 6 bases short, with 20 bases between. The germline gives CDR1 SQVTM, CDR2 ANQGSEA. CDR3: CSESIGGFRDTQYF. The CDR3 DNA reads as TGCAGCGAAAGTATAGGGGGTTTTAGGGATACGCAGTATTTT.

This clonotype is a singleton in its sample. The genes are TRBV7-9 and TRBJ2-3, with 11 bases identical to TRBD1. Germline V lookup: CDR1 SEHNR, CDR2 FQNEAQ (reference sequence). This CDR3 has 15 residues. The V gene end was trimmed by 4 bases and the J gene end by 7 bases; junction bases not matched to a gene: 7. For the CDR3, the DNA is TGTGCCAGCAGCTCGGGACAGGGGGACCTAAATACGCAGTATTTT. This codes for CASSSGQGDLNTQYF.

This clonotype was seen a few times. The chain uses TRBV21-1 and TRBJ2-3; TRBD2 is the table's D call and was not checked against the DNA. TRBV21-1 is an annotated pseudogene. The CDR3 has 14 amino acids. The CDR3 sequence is CASSLRAGADTQYF. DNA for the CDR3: TGTGCCAGCAGCCTGAGGGCCGGCGCAGATACGCAGTATTTT.

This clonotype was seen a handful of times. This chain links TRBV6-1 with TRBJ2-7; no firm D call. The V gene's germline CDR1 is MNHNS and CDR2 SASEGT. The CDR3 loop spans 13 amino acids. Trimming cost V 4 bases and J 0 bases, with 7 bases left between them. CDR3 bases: TGTGCCAGCAGTGGGGGTGACTCCTACGAGCAGTACTTC. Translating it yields CASSGGDSYEQYF.

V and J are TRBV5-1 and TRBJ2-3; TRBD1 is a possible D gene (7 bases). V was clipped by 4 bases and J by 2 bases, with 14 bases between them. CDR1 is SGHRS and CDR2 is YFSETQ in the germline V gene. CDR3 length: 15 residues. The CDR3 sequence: CASSAGTVHTDTQYF. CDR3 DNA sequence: TGCGCCAGCAGCGCGGGGACAGTACACACAGATACGCAGTATTTT.

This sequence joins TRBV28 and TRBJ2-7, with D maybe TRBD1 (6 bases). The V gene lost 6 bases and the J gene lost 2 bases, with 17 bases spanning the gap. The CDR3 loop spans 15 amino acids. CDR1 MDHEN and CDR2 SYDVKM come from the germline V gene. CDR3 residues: CASRLNRARPYEQYF. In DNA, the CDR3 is TGTGCCAGCAGGCTGAACAGGGCCAGGCCCTACGAGCAGTACTTC. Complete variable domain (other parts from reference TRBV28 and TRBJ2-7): DVKVTQSSRYLVKRTGEKVFLECVQDMDHENMFWYRQDPGLGLRLIYFSYDVKMKEKGDIPEGYSVSREKKERFSLILESASTNQTSMYLCASRLNRARPYEQYFGPGTRLTVT.